Each of the 22 T cell receptor beta chains below was sequenced from the same sample in a study of blood T cell repertoires in COVID-19 (dated by TCRdb to about 2020). The library was generated by the immunoSEQ multiplex PCR assay. In TCRdb, the immuneACCESS table is reduced to in-frame sequences with V and J assigned. These tables do not hold every clone; where another copy was compared, an unresolved V gene accounts for under half, and the others remain unexplained. This sample has 150,000 to 180,000 clones in its table, and approximately 91% of those were observed once. The ten top clones hold 2% to 3% of the sample. Source material: peripheral blood. The receptors were sampled from a woman in her seventies with acute or convalescent COVID-19.

This rearrangement joins TRBV18 to TRBJ2-3; TRBD1 aligns across 8 bases. Germline V gene sequence: CDR1 KGHSH, CDR2 LQKENI. CDR3 length equals 18 residues. V lost 6 bases to trimming and J lost 0 bases; unmatched junction nucleotides: 14. The chain's CDR3 is CASSQDREGGPSTDTQYF. CDR3 DNA sequence: TGTGCCAGCTCCCAGGACAGGGAAGGGGGTCCTAGCACAGATACGCAGTATTTT.

The chain couples TRBV9 to TRBJ2-3; 15 bases line up with TRBD2. Germline trimming cut 4 bases from V and 5 bases from J; bases unmatched to any gene: 8. The germline V gene has CDR1 SGDLS and CDR2 YYNGEE. CDR3 length: 17 residues. CDR3 protein: CASSNLPGLAGGDTQYF. CDR3 nucleotide sequence: TGTGCCAGCAGCAACCTCCCGGGACTAGCGGGGGGAGATACGCAGTATTTT.

The chain couples TRBV7-2 to TRBJ1-3; weak D call: TRBD1 (5 bases). Germline-derived CDR1 and CDR2 are SGHTA and FQGNSA. The CDR3 sequence is 17 residues long. Trimming stripped 0 bases from V and 0 bases from J, with 12 bases between. CDR3 in amino acids: CASSLATGHLSGNTIYF. The CDR3 nucleotides read TGTGCCAGCAGCTTAGCGACTGGACACCTCTCTGGAAACACCATATATTTT.

This sequence joins TRBV9 and TRBJ1-2; possibly TRBD1 for D (6 bases). Trimming took off 0 bases at V and 4 bases at J, with 22 bases between the two ends. There are 18 residues in the CDR3. Per germline, CDR1 SGDLS and CDR2 YYNGEE. The CDR3 DNA reads TGTGCCAGCAGCGTAGAGAGTTTTCGGGGGGCGCGTAGCTATGGCTACACCTTC. Its protein product is CASSVESFRGARSYGYTF.

The rearrangement joins TRBV19 to TRBJ2-1; D not resolved. Trimming removed 6 bases from V and 4 bases from J, with 13 bases in between. Looked up from germline, CDR1 is LNHDA and CDR2 is SQIVND (reference sequence). The CDR3 sequence is 14 residues long. This CDR3 reads CASSILMSYNEQFF. The CDR3 bases are TGTGCCAGTAGCATCCTAATGTCTTACAATGAGCAGTTCTTC.

V is TRBV7-9 and J is TRBJ1-1; unclear D gene. This CDR3 is 12 amino acids long. Between the trimmed V and J ends, which lost 4 bases and 1 base, there was a span of 4 bases. Germline loops: CDR1 SEHNR, CDR2 FQNEAQ (reference sequence). The CDR3 bases are TGTGCCAGCAGCTGGCAGAACACTGAAGCTTTCTTT. This translates into CASSWQNTEAFF.

This clone was counted a single time. This chain links TRBV12-3 or TRBV12-4 with TRBJ1-1; possible D gene TRBD1, 5 bases. The CDR3 covers 13 residues. V lost 5 bases, J lost 1 base, and 8 bases lay in between. The CDR3 here is CASSEQGNTEAFF. The CDR3, as DNA: TGTGCCAGCAGTGAGCAGGGGAACACTGAAGCTTTCTTT.

This chain uses TRBV18 with TRBJ1-2, with TRBD1 identical over 10 bases. With 6 bases clipped from V and 6 bases from J, the junction kept 16 bases outside the gene matches. The CDR3 is 17 amino acids. CDR1 and CDR2 from the germline V gene are KGHSH and LQKENI. The CDR3 DNA is TGTGCCAGCTCTCCGTCTAGTTACGGACAGGGGGTTCATGGCTACACCTTC. Amino acids: CASSPSSYGQGVHGYTF.

The chain is built from TRBV9 and TRBJ1-4, with D possibly TRBD1 on 5 matching bases. The V end lost 0 bases, the J end lost 5 bases, and 14 bases lay between the germline ends. The CDR3 is made up of 16 amino acids. Germline V gene lookup returns CDR1 SGDLS and CDR2 YYNGEE. Here the CDR3 DNA reads TGTGCCAGCAGCGTAGCCGGAGGGACGGCGAATGAAAAACTGTTTTTT. This sequence encodes CASSVAGGTANEKLFF.

The genes are TRBV5-1 and TRBJ1-3, with D possibly matching TRBD1 (5 bases). The germline V gene has CDR1 SGHRS and CDR2 YFSETQ. Trimming removed 5 bases from V and 0 bases from J, with 9 bases in between. There are 14 residues in the CDR3. This CDR3 reads CASRPGISGNTIYF. DNA for the CDR3: TGCGCCAGCAGACCAGGGATCTCTGGAAACACCATATATTTT. The full variable domain, rest sourced from reference TRBV5-1 and TRBJ1-3, is KAGVTQTPRYLIKTRGQQVTLSCSPISGHRSVSWYQQTPGQGLQFLFEYFSETQRNKGNFPGRFSGRQFSNSRSEMNVSTLELGDSALYLCASRPGISGNTIYFGEGSWLTVV.

V is TRBV4-2 and J is TRBJ2-3, with D unclear. Trimming shortened V by 1 base and J by 4 bases, and 6 bases separated the two germline ends. CDR3 length: 13 residues. Germline CDR1 reads LGHNA; CDR2 reads YNFKEQ. Here the CDR3 reads CASSQGGPDTQYF. In DNA form, the CDR3 reads TGTGCCAGCAGCCAAGGTGGCCCAGATACGCAGTATTTT.

This chain connects TRBV9 to TRBJ2-7; TRBD1 matches at 9 bases. Germline V gives CDR1 SGDLS, CDR2 YYNGEE. This CDR3 region has 16 residues. Trimming at V came to 4 bases and at J to 5 bases, leaving 13 bases not matched to a gene. In DNA, the CDR3 is TGTGCCAGCAGCCCTCGAACGTGGACAGGGGTTAACGAGCAGTACGTC. Protein product: CASSPRTWTGVNEQYV.

Only one count was recorded for this clone. This chain uses TRBV19 with TRBJ1-5, with TRBD1 matching 10 bases. The CDR3 spans 18 residues. Germline lookup yields CDR1 LNHDA and CDR2 SQIVND (reference sequence). V shed 0 bases, J shed 4 bases, and the junction held 9 bases outside the gene matches. This chain's CDR3 is CASSIDPIGTGDNQPQHF. CDR3 DNA sequence: TGTGCCAGTAGTATAGATCCTATCGGGACAGGGGATAATCAGCCCCAGCATTTT.

This clone appeared a few times. The rearrangement uses TRBV5-5 and TRBJ1-2, with TRBD1 identical over 9 bases. Losses at the gene ends were 2 bases for V and 9 bases for J; bases not matched to a gene: 5. Looked up from germline, CDR1 is SGHKS and CDR2 is YYEKEE (reference sequence). The CDR3 runs 13 residues. The CDR3 here is CASSLGTGSSYTF. The CDR3, as DNA: TGTGCCAGCAGCTTAGGGACAGGGAGTAGCTACACCTTC.

The J gene is TRBJ1-1, the V gene TRBV11-2, with D unclear. CDR1 is SGHAT and CDR2 is FQNNGV in the germline V gene. The CDR3 has 14 amino acids. Trimming left V 1 base short and J 4 bases short, with 10 bases between. CDR3 in amino acids: CASSLGGGITEAFF. The DNA of the CDR3 is TGTGCCAGCAGCTTAGGTGGAGGGATCACTGAAGCTTTCTTT.

V gene TRBV3-1 (or the pseudogene TRBV3-2) combines with J gene TRBJ2-7, with 9 nucleotides matching TRBD1. The CDR3 extends over 20 amino acids. With V trimmed by 0 bases and J by 1 base, 16 bases remained unmatched. In germline, CDR1 is LGHDT, CDR2 YNNKEL (reference sequence). The CDR3, as DNA: TGTGCCAGCAGCCAAGATACTCGAGTACCGGGACAGGGAGCGTCCTACGAGCAGTACTTC. It translates to CASSQDTRVPGQGASYEQYF.

The rearrangement uses TRBV19 and TRBJ2-2; D unclear. In germline, CDR1 is LNHDA, CDR2 SQIVND (reference sequence). V was clipped by 3 bases and J by 0 bases, with 11 bases between them. The CDR3 spans 16 residues. The CDR3 nucleotides read TGTGCCAGTAGTATGCGGCTAGTCACGAACACCGGGGAGCTGTTTTTT. It is translated as CASSMRLVTNTGELFF.

The chain employs TRBV5-6 and TRBJ2-5; 9 bases are a match to TRBD2. Germline V CDR1 and CDR2: SGHDT, YYEEEE. The CDR3 runs to 14 residues. The V segment lost 3 bases and the J segment 3 bases; nucleotides outside the gene matches: 3. The CDR3 sequence is CASSWGLAKETQYF. CDR3 nucleotide sequence: TGTGCCAGCAGCTGGGGACTAGCTAAAGAGACCCAGTACTTC.

This clone showed up just a few times. The chain recombines TRBV19 with TRBJ1-6; D remains unclear. The V end was cut by 3 bases, the J end by 5 bases, with 14 bases between. This CDR3 comprises 16 residues. Germline CDR1 and CDR2: LNHDA and SQIVND (reference sequence). The DNA of the CDR3 is TGTGCCAGTAGTATTGGAGAACTCTATAATAATTCACCCCTCCACTTT. Translated: CASSIGELYNNSPLHF.

Only one count was recorded for this clone. The V and J genes are TRBV7-9 and TRBJ2-3; 15 bases are shared with TRBD2. The CDR3 is 17 residues long. With 5 bases clipped from V and 2 bases from J, the junction kept 5 bases outside the gene matches. Germline CDR1 reads SEHNR; CDR2 reads FQNEAQ (reference sequence). The CDR3 DNA reads TGTGCCAGCAGCCCCGGGACTAGCGGGGGGTACACAGATACGCAGTATTTT. This gives the protein CASSPGTSGGYTDTQYF.

Remarks on this clone: Germline is not matched at one junction end, which may reflect a read error. DNA for the CDR3: TGTGCCAACAGCTATAAGGACAGGGGGAATTTAGAGCAGTACTTC. Protein: CANSYKDRGNLEQYF. The J gene is TRBJ2-7, the V gene TRBV13, with 10 bases aligning to TRBD1. The CDR3 length is 15 residues. From germline, CDR1 is PRHDT and CDR2 FYEKMQ (reference sequence).

The chain combines TRBV3-1 (or the pseudogene TRBV3-2) with TRBJ2-5; D is ambiguous. Trimming cost V 0 bases and J 7 bases, with 6 bases left between them. Germline CDR1 LGHDT, CDR2 YNNKEL (reference sequence). CDR3 length equals 12 residues. The CDR3 here is CASSQDMRTQYF. The CDR3 coding sequence is TGTGCCAGCAGCCAAGATATGAGGACCCAGTACTTC.